These 26 T cell receptor beta chains share one sample of origin, sequenced in a study of OX40 agonist ivuxolimab in advanced cancers. The protocol was immunoSEQ multiplex PCR, while the TCRdb copy is restricted to in-frame clones and leaves out a portion. The sample has roughly 25,000 clones, about 70% seen once. The source was CD4+ or CD8+ T cells sorted from blood, collected in a trial of the OX40 agonist ivuxolimab. The receptors were gathered from an adult with an advanced solid tumor such as melanoma, head and neck, liver or kidney cancer.

This chain uses TRBV5-4 with TRBJ2-2; 15 nucleotides line up with TRBD2. Germline-derived CDR1 and CDR2 are SGHNT and YYREEE (reference sequence). Trimming at V came to 5 bases and at J to 2 bases, leaving 4 bases not matched to a gene. The CDR3 contains 17 residues. This chain's CDR3 is CASRMGLAGGNTGELFF. The CDR3 DNA follows: TGTGCCAGCAGGATGGGACTAGCGGGGGGAAACACCGGGGAGCTGTTTTTT. Drawing the rest from reference TRBV5-4 and TRBJ2-2, the complete variable domain is ETGVTQSPTHLIKTRGQQVTLRCSSQSGHNTVSWYQQALGQGPQFIFQYYREEENGRGNFPPRFSGLQFPNYSSELNVNALELDDSALYLCASRMGLAGGNTGELFFGEGSRLTVL.

The chain links TRBV5-6 to TRBJ2-7; D uncertain. There are 14 residues in the CDR3. Germline values: CDR1 SGHDT, CDR2 YYEEEE. V gave up 4 bases and J gave up 1 base, with 12 bases separating them. DNA for the CDR3: TGTGCCAGCAGCCCAGGTAGACATTCCTACGAGCAGTACTTC. This gives the protein CASSPGRHSYEQYF.

V and J are TRBV2 and TRBJ1-2; 8 bases map to TRBD1. There are 15 residues in the CDR3. CDR1 is SNHLY, CDR2 FYNNEI, per germline. With 2 bases clipped from V and 8 bases from J, the junction kept 10 bases outside the gene matches. The CDR3 region is CASSETGQVGGGYTF. In nucleotides, the CDR3 is TGTGCCAGCAGTGAAACGGGACAGGTGGGCGGAGGCTACACCTTC.

The chain carries TRBV30 and TRBJ1-1; 7 bases line up with TRBD1. The CDR3 consists of 11 residues. V shed 3 bases and J 8 bases; nucleotides not matched to a gene: 3. Germline assignment: CDR1 GTSNPN and CDR2 SVGIG (reference sequence). The DNA for the CDR3 is TGTGCCTGGAGATGGACAGGAGAAGCTTTCTTT. It codes for CAWRWTGEAFF.

This clone is medium-sized (0.01 to 0.1%) within its sample. The chain combines TRBV5-1 with TRBJ2-7; possibly TRBD1 or TRBD2 for D (5 bases each). The CDR3 covers 14 residues. Trimming cost V 4 bases and J 6 bases, with 17 bases left between them. CDR1 and CDR2 from the germline V gene are SGHRS and YFSETQ. The CDR3 region has the DNA TGCGCCAGCAGCCAGATGACGGGGCGGAGCGAGCAGTACTTC. Its protein is CASSQMTGRSEQYF. The full variable domain, in which reference TRBV5-1 and TRBJ2-7 provide the parts outside the CDR3, is KAGVTQTPRYLIKTRGQQVTLSCSPISGHRSVSWYQQTPGQGLQFLFEYFSETQRNKGNFPGRFSGRQFSNSRSEMNVSTLELGDSALYLCASSQMTGRSEQYFGPGTRLTVT.

The chain carries TRBV5-4 and TRBJ1-2; D is unclear. From germline, CDR1 is SGHNT and CDR2 YYREEE (reference sequence). This CDR3 has 13 amino acids. Trimming shortened V by 0 bases and J by 5 bases, and 8 bases separated the two germline ends. CDR3 loop: CASSLGRGYGYTF. The CDR3 DNA sequence: TGTGCCAGCAGCTTGGGACGTGGGTATGGCTACACCTTC.

V and J are TRBV2 and TRBJ1-4; TRBD1 matches 7 bases. J was trimmed by 8 bases and V by 4 bases; bases with no gene match: 7. In germline, CDR1 is SNHLY, CDR2 FYNNEI. The CDR3 length is 14 residues. Here the CDR3 DNA reads TGTGCCAGCAGTGGTGGGGGACAGCGGGAAAAACTGTTTTTT. This translates into CASSGGGQREKLFF.

The chain has TRBV7-9 and TRBJ2-7; D possibly uses TRBD1 or TRBD2 (5 bases each). This CDR3 has 15 residues. V was shortened by 1 base and J by 7 bases, with 17 bases between the two germline ends. Germline V gene data show CDR1 as SEHNR and CDR2 as FQNEAQ (reference sequence). The CDR3 reads CASSLVLGTAREQYF. The CDR3 DNA reads as TGTGCCAGCAGCTTAGTTTTGGGGACCGCGCGGGAGCAGTACTTC.

This clone was observed a handful of times. J is TRBJ1-2 and V is TRBV19; no clear D. V lost 0 bases to trimming and J lost 1 base, with 15 bases between them. CDR3 length: 17 residues. Germline values: CDR1 LNHDA, CDR2 SQIVND (reference sequence). The CDR3 nucleotides read TGTGCCAGTAGTATAGACCACCAAACCGCCAGTAACTATGGCTACACCTTC. This codes for CASSIDHQTASNYGYTF. The full variable domain, rest sourced from reference TRBV19 and TRBJ1-2, is DGGITQSPKYLFRKEGQNVTLSCEQNLNHDAMYWYRQDPGQGLRLIYYSQIVNDFQKGDIAEGYSVSREKKESFPLTVTSAQKNPTAFYLCASSIDHQTASNYGYTFGSGTRLTVV.

This chain links TRBV4-2 with TRBJ2-4, with 7 bases that match TRBD1. Germline V gene sequence: CDR1 LGHNA, CDR2 YNFKEQ. V dropped 1 base and J dropped 0; count of bases not matched to a gene: 6. This CDR3 contains 17 residues. CDR3 in amino acids: CASSQGTRGLAKNIQYF. The CDR3 coding sequence is TGTGCCAGCAGCCAAGGGACAAGGGGGCTAGCCAAAAACATTCAGTACTTC.

The rearrangement links TRBV28 to TRBJ2-1, with D maybe TRBD1 (6 bases). This CDR3 has 14 amino acids. Germline loops: CDR1 MDHEN, CDR2 SYDVKM. V was trimmed by 6 bases and J by 5 bases, leaving 14 bases between them. CDR3 sequence (DNA): TGTGCCAGCAGCCCAGGGGATAGGAACAATGAGCAGTTCTTC. Translation: CASSPGDRNNEQFF.

V usage is TRBV2 and J usage is TRBJ2-4; D possibly corresponds to TRBD1 (6 bases). V was shortened by 8 bases and J by 1 base, with 21 bases between the two germline ends. The CDR3 has 17 amino acids. Germline-derived CDR1 and CDR2 are SNHLY and FYNNEI. CDR3 DNA: TGTGCCAGCGACCGGGACAAGGGAAGAGGGGCCAAAAACATTCAGTACTTC. The encoded protein is CASDRDKGRGAKNIQYF.

This clone is labeled as medium-sized. This chain connects TRBV28 to TRBJ2-2; D is tentatively TRBD1 or TRBD2 (5 bases each). CDR3 length equals 14 residues. V dropped 5 bases and J dropped 4 bases, with 11 bases sitting between them. In germline, CDR1 is MDHEN, CDR2 SYDVKM. The CDR3 spells CASSPTGGTGELFF. Written as DNA, the CDR3 is TGTGCCAGCAGTCCTACAGGAGGCACCGGGGAGCTGTTTTTT.

V is TRBV10-2 and J is TRBJ1-5; 7 positions match TRBD1. The CDR3 runs 14 residues. Germline V gene lookup returns CDR1 WSHSY and CDR2 SAAADI. V shed 6 bases, J shed 4 bases, and the junction held 6 bases outside the gene matches. CDR3 sequence (DNA): TGCGCCAGCAGCCATTCAGGGGGAAATCAGCCCCAGCATTTT. Amino acids: CASSHSGGNQPQHF.

This chain joins TRBV4-2 and TRBJ1-2, with D possibly matching TRBD1 (6 bases). This CDR3 is 14 amino acids long. V shed 4 bases and J shed 8 bases, with 17 bases lying between them. Germline values: CDR1 LGHNA, CDR2 YNFKEQ. Here the CDR3 reads CASSLGQNRKGYTF. The CDR3 coding sequence is TGTGCCAGCAGCCTCGGACAGAATAGGAAGGGCTACACCTTC.

The chain carries TRBV6-1 and TRBJ2-5; 11 positions agree with TRBD1. V shed 7 bases and J 1 base; nucleotides not matched to a gene: 5. Germline V gene lookup returns CDR1 MNHNS and CDR2 SASEGT. There are 15 residues in the CDR3. CDR3 nucleotide sequence: TGTGCCAGCATCAGGGGACAGGGGGGCCAAGAGACCCAGTACTTC. This translates into CASIRGQGGQETQYF.

The chain joins TRBV7-2 to TRBJ2-1; tentative D call: TRBD2 (5 bases). The CDR3 consists of 15 residues. The germline V gene has CDR1 SGHTA and CDR2 FQGNSA. The V and J ends lost 3 bases and 3 bases respectively, with 12 bases between them. CDR3 in DNA: TGTGCCAGCAGCTTTACCGGGATGCTCTACAATGAGCAGTTCTTC. This gives the protein CASSFTGMLYNEQFF.

As to this clone: Germline is not matched at one junction end, which may reflect a read error. The chain joins TRBV19 to TRBJ2-7, with TRBD1 identical over 8 bases. Germline CDR1 is LNHDA and CDR2 is SQIVND (reference sequence). The CDR3 extends over 15 amino acids. CDR3 residues: CVSSRTGSPSYEQYF. In DNA, the CDR3 is TGTGTCAGTAGTAGGACAGGGTCCCCCTCCTACGAGCAGTACTTC.

The V and J genes are TRBV5-1 and TRBJ1-2; D is unclear. The CDR3 runs 16 residues. Trimming left V 4 bases short and J 0 bases short, with 16 bases between. In germline, CDR1 is SGHRS, CDR2 YFSETQ. The CDR3 is CASSTTGTPANYGYTF. DNA of the CDR3: TGCGCCAGCAGCACCACCGGAACGCCAGCTAACTATGGCTACACCTTC.

This clone was counted once. V usage is TRBV18 and J usage is TRBJ2-3; D is unclear. The length of the CDR3 is 13 residues. Germline V gene sequence: CDR1 KGHSH, CDR2 LQKENI. Trimming took off 3 bases at V and 8 bases at J, with 12 bases between the two ends. DNA of the CDR3: TGTGCCAGCTCACCGCAGGCCCAGGTTACGCAGTATTTT. Residues: CASSPQAQVTQYF.

This clone was counted between two and nine times. This CDR3 reads CASNTLASGNTIYF. In nucleotides, the CDR3 is TGTGCCAGCAATACCCTAGCGTCTGGAAACACCATATATTTT. The chain links TRBV7-9 to TRBJ1-3; D gene unclear. This CDR3 has 14 amino acids. The germline V gene has CDR1 SEHNR and CDR2 FQNEAQ (reference sequence). V dropped 7 bases and J dropped 1 base, with 11 bases sitting between them. Using reference TRBV7-9 and TRBJ1-3 for the parts outside the CDR3, the full variable domain is DTGVSQNPRHKITKRGQNVTFRCDPISEHNRLYWYRQTLGQGPEFLTYFQNEAQLEKSRLLSDRFSAERPKGSFSTLEIQRTEQGDSAMYLCASNTLASGNTIYFGEGSWLTVV.

J is TRBJ1-3 and V is TRBV6-1; D is undetermined. This CDR3 is 15 amino acids long. Germline CDR1 is MNHNS and CDR2 is SASEGT. Trimming took off 2 bases at V and 0 bases at J, with 8 bases between the two ends. The CDR3 here is CASSEITYSGNTIYF. Written as DNA, the CDR3 is TGTGCCAGCAGTGAAATCACCTACTCTGGAAACACCATATATTTT.

This sequence joins TRBV5-5 and TRBJ1-6; D unresolved. This CDR3 contains 14 residues. V lost 3 bases and J 8 bases, leaving 12 bases between the germline ends. The germline V gene encodes CDR1 SGHKS and CDR2 YYEKEE (reference sequence). The CDR3 loop is CASSSTVKDSPLHF. CDR3 coding DNA: TGTGCCAGCAGCTCCACTGTGAAGGATTCACCCCTCCACTTT.

The chain combines TRBV5-8 with TRBJ2-4; the D call may be TRBD1 or TRBD2 (5 bases each). The CDR3 runs to 14 residues. Trimming took off 2 bases at V and 8 bases at J, with 14 bases between the two ends. Germline CDR1 and CDR2: SGHTS and YDEGEE. DNA for the CDR3: TGTGCCAGCAGCTTTGGGGGATTAGAGGACATTCAGTACTTC. Amino acids: CASSFGGLEDIQYF.

J is TRBJ2-7 and V is TRBV6-5; D may match TRBD1 or TRBD2 (5 bases each). Germline values: CDR1 MNHEY, CDR2 SVGAGI. The CDR3 is made up of 14 amino acids. V shed 5 bases and J shed 8 bases, with 19 bases lying between them. The CDR3 sequence is CASSLEGGLGQQYF. The CDR3 nucleotides are TGTGCCAGCAGTCTGGAAGGAGGCCTGGGACAGCAGTACTTC.

The chain combines TRBV6-6 with TRBJ1-2, with 9 bases that match TRBD1. CDR1 is MNHNY, CDR2 SVGAGI, per germline (reference sequence). J was trimmed by 4 bases and V by 10 bases; bases with no gene match: 10. This CDR3 has 14 amino acids. The CDR3 DNA reads as TGTGCCACCCTCAGGACAGGGGCAGCCTATGGCTACACCTTC. Its protein product is CATLRTGAAYGYTF.